Each of the 9 T cell receptor beta chains below was sequenced from the same sample in a study of graft-versus-host responses after intestinal transplantation (dated by TCRdb to about 2021). To isolate intraepithelial and lamina propria lymphocytes from graft specimens, dithiothreitol, EDTA incubations and collagenase D digestion were used. Libraries were prepared through the immunoSEQ multiplex PCR assay. TCRdb retrieved this table from immuneACCESS and kept in-frame rearrangements only. Not all clones are present; in checked studies, unresolved V genes account for under half, and no reason is known for the remainder. The sample data list approximately 8,900 clones, and roughly two thirds of these were observed just once. The ten largest account for 8% to 10% of the sample. This specimen consisted of ileum tissue, obtained about 410 days after transplant. These receptors all stem from a human patient who received an intestinal transplant, so some T cells may come from the graft donor.

The genes are TRBV19 and TRBJ1-5; 7 nucleotides agree with TRBD1. The length of the CDR3 is 15 residues. Germline V gene sequence: CDR1 LNHDA, CDR2 SQIVND (reference sequence). V was clipped by 4 bases and J by 5 bases; unmatched bases: 8. In nucleotides, the CDR3 is TGTGCCAGTAGTACATACAGGGGAGGGGATCAGCCCCAGCATTTT. Protein product: CASSTYRGGDQPQHF.

The chain recombines TRBV7-8 with TRBJ2-5; D is ambiguous. Trimming cost V 5 bases and J 1 base, with 17 bases left between them. The CDR3 covers 16 residues. The germline gives CDR1 SGHVS, CDR2 FQNEAQ. The CDR3 DNA reads as TGTGCCAGCAGCCCCTTACTCCGATCCCTCCAAGAGACCCAGTACTTC. Its protein product is CASSPLLRSLQETQYF.

In its sample, this clone was seen a few times. The V gene is TRBV5-1, the J gene TRBJ1-1; D might be TRBD1 (6 bases). The CDR3 length is 13 residues. Trimming stripped 3 bases from V and 7 bases from J, with 13 bases between. Germline V gene lookup returns CDR1 SGHRS and CDR2 YFSETQ. CDR3 coding DNA: TGCGCCAGCAGCTCCCAACAGGGCGGTGAAGCTTTCTTT. The encoded protein is CASSSQQGGEAFF.

This clone showed up just once. This chain connects TRBV27 to TRBJ1-2; a possible D gene is TRBD1 (5 bases). Germline CDR1 reads MNHEY; CDR2 reads SMNVEV (reference sequence). The CDR3 runs to 17 residues. V lost 5 bases and J lost 4, with 23 bases in between. Here the CDR3 reads CASSPEGGSGRLYGYTF. The CDR3 coding sequence is TGTGCCAGCAGTCCGGAAGGAGGGTCGGGACGTCTCTATGGCTACACCTTC.

In its sample, this clone was seen a few times. The chain has TRBV19 and TRBJ1-5, with 7 bases matching TRBD1. There are 14 residues in the CDR3. Germline CDR1 and CDR2: LNHDA and SQIVND (reference sequence). Losses at the gene ends were 11 bases for V and 0 bases for J; bases not matched to a gene: 7. Written as DNA, the CDR3 is TGTGCCTCCGGGACAGCCTTTAGCAATCAGCCCCAGCATTTT. Its translation: CASGTAFSNQPQHF.

As to this clone: The junction does not match germline at one end; this may be a read error. The V call is TRBV7-9, the J call TRBJ2-1; D ambiguous. Looked up from germline, CDR1 is SEHNR and CDR2 is FQNEAQ (reference sequence). The CDR3 extends over 12 amino acids. The CDR3 nucleotides read TGTGCCAGCACCTTAAAACGGGCCACGGGGTTCTTC. Translated, it gives CASTLKRATGFF.

DNA of the CDR3: TGTGCCATCAGTGAGAACCCGGGAGGGGGCTCCTACAATGAGCAGTTCTTC. It translates to CAISENPGGGSYNEQFF. The genes are TRBV10-3 and TRBJ2-1; 8 nucleotides line up with TRBD2. V shed 2 bases and J 0 bases; nucleotides not matched to a gene: 6. The CDR3 length is 17 residues. Germline CDR1 and CDR2: ENHRY and SYGVKD.

Of note for this clone: The identical CDR3 is also encoded by other nucleotide sequences in the sample. The rearrangement links TRBV6-4 to TRBJ1-6; 7 bases are a match to TRBD1. This CDR3 comprises 14 residues. The trim removed 3 bases at V and 6 bases at J, leaving 2 bases unmatched. Germline V gene lookup returns CDR1 MRHNA and CDR2 SNTAGT. CDR3 nucleotide sequence: TGTGCCAGCAGTGATCAGGGGGGTAATTCACCCCTCCACTTT. Residues: CASSDQGGNSPLHF.

The gene calls are TRBV19 and TRBJ2-4; 8 bases map to TRBD1. This CDR3 is built from 13 residues. V dropped 7 bases and J dropped 7; count of bases not matched to a gene: 6. CDR1 and CDR2 from the germline V gene are LNHDA and SQIVND (reference sequence). CDR3: CASTTGQVNIQYF. The CDR3 nucleotides are TGTGCCAGTACCACGGGACAGGTGAACATTCAGTACTTC.